This T cell receptor (beta chain) was captured in a study of blood T cell repertoires in COVID-19. Overall study: Donors in the United States, Italy and Spain gave samples during acute or convalescent COVID-19. In each case, the material was cDNA or gDNA derived from T cells, B-cell-depleted T cells, or PBMCs.

The table came from immunoSEQ multiplex PCR; TCRdb's copy has only in-frame clones and leaves some out. The sample records 250,000 to 300,000 clones, 86% being singletons. Trimming stripped 0 bases from V and 7 bases from J, with 9 bases between. CDR1 is MGHRA, CDR2 YSYEKL, per germline. The length of the CDR3 is 13 residues. This chain uses TRBV4-1 with TRBJ1-1; D may be TRBD1 (6 bases). The clonotype comes from a man between 18 and 35 years old with active or convalescent COVID-19. The sample consisted of peripheral blood. The CDR3 spells CASSQEGQYEAFF. Here the CDR3 DNA reads TGCGCCAGCAGCCAAGAAGGACAGTATGAAGCTTTCTTT.